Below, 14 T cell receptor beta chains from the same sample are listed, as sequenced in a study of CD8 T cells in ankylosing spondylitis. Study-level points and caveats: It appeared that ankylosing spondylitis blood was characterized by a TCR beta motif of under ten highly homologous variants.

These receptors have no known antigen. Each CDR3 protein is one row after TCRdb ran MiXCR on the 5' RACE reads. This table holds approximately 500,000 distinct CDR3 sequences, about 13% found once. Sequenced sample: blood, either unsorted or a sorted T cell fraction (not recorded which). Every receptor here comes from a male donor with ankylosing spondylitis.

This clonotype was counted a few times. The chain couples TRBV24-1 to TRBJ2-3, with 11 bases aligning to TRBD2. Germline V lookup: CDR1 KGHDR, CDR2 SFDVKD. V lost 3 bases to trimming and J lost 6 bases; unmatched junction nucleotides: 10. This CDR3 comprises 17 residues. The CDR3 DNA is TGTGCCACCAGTGATCCGACTAGCGGGATAAAGGTCGATACGCAGTATTTT. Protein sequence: CATSDPTSGIKVDTQYF.

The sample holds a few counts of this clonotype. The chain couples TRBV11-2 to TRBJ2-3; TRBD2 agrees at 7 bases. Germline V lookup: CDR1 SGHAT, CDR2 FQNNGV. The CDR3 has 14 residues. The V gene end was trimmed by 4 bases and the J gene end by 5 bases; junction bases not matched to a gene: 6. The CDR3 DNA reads TGTGCCAGCAGCTCTGGGAGGGCCATAGATACGCAGTATTTT. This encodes CASSSGRAIDTQYF.

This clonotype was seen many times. The CDR3 protein is CASSPRASYHNEQFF. In DNA, the CDR3 is TGCGCCAGCAGCCCCCGGGCTAGCTACCACAATGAGCAGTTCTTC. J is TRBJ2-1 and V is TRBV5-1, with D possibly matching TRBD2 (5 bases). Germline V gene data show CDR1 as SGHRS and CDR2 as YFSETQ. Trimming shortened V by 4 bases and J by 5 bases, and 16 bases separated the two germline ends. CDR3 length equals 15 residues.

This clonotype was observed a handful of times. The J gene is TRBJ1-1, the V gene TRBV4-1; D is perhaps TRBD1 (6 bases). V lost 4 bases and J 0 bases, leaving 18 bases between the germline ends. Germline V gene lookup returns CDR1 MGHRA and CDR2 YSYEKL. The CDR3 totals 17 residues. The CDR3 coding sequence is TGCGCCAGCAGCCCCCCCTATCGACAGGAGGTGAACACTGAAGCTTTCTTT. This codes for CASSPPYRQEVNTEAFF.

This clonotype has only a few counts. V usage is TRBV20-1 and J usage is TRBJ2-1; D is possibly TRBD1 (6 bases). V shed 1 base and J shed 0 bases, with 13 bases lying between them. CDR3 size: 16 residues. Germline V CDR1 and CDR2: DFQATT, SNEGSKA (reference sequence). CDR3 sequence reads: CSARVATGASYNEQFF. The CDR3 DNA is TGCAGTGCTAGAGTTGCGACAGGAGCCTCCTACAATGAGCAGTTCTTC.

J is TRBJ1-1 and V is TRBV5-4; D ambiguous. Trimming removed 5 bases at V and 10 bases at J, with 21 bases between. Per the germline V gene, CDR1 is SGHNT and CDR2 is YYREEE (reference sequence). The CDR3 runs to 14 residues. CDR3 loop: CASSPTENRYGAFF. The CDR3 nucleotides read TGTGCCAGCAGTCCTACAGAAAACCGCTACGGAGCTTTCTTT.

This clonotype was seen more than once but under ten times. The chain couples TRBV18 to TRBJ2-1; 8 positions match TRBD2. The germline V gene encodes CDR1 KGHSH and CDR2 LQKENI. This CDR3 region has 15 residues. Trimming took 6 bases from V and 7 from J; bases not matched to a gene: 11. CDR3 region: CASSFVGSGTNEQFF. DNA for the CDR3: TGTGCCAGCTCCTTCGTGGGTAGCGGGACGAATGAGCAGTTCTTC.

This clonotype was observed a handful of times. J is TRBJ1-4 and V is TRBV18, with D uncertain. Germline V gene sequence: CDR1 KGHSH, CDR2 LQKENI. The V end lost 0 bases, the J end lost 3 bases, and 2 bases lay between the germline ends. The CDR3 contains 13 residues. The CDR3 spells CASSPPSNEKLFF. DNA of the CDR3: TGTGCCAGCTCACCACCTTCTAATGAAAAACTGTTTTTT.

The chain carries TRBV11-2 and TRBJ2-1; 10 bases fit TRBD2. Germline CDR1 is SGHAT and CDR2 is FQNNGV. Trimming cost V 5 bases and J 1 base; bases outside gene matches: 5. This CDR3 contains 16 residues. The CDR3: CASSAWTSGSYNEQFF. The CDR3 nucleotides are TGTGCCAGCAGCGCATGGACTAGCGGTTCCTACAATGAGCAGTTCTTC. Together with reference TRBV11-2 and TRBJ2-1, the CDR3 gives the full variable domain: EAGVAQSPRYKIIEKRQSVAFWCNPISGHATLYWYQQILGQGPKLLIQFQNNGVVDDSQLPKDRFSAERLKGVDSTLKIQPAKLEDSAVYLCASSAWTSGSYNEQFFGPGTRLTVL.

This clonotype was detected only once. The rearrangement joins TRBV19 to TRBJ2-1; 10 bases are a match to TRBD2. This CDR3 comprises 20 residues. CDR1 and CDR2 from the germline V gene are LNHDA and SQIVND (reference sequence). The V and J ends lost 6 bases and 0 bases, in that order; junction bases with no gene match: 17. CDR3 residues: CASSNLLAGVLGSSYNEQFF. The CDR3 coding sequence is TGTGCCAGTAGCAACCTCCTAGCGGGAGTACTTGGGAGCTCCTACAATGAGCAGTTCTTC. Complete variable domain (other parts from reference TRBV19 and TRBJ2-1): DGGITQSPKYLFRKEGQNVTLSCEQNLNHDAMYWYRQDPGQGLRLIYYSQIVNDFQKGDIAEGYSVSREKKESFPLTVTSAQKNPTAFYLCASSNLLAGVLGSSYNEQFFGPGTRLTVL.

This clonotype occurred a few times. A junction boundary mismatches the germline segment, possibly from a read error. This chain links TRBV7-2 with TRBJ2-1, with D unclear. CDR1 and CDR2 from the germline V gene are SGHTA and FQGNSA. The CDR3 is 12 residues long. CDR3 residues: CASSRGYHEQFF. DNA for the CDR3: TGTGCCAGCAGCCGCGGCTACCATGAGCAGTTCTTC.

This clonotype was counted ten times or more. CDR3 region: CSAWDRVDTEAFF. DNA of the CDR3: TGCAGTGCTTGGGACAGGGTGGACACTGAAGCTTTCTTT. The V gene is TRBV20-1, the J gene TRBJ1-1; 9 bases align to TRBD1. The CDR3 length is 13 residues. Germline-derived CDR1 and CDR2 are DFQATT and SNEGSKA (reference sequence). V shed 5 bases, J shed 3 bases, and the junction held 4 bases outside the gene matches.

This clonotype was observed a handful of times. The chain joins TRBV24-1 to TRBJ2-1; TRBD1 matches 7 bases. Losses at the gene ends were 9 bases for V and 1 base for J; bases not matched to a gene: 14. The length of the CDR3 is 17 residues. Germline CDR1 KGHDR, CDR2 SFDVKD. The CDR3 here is CATRATTGVGSYNEQFF. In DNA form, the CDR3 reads TGTGCCACCCGGGCCACTACAGGGGTTGGGTCCTACAATGAGCAGTTCTTC.

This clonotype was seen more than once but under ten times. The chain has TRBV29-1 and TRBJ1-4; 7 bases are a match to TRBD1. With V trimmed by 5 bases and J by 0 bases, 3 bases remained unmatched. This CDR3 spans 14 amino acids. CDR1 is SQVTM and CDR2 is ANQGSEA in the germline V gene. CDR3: CSVITGATNEKLFF. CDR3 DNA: TGCAGCGTTATTACAGGGGCAACTAATGAAAAACTGTTTTTT.